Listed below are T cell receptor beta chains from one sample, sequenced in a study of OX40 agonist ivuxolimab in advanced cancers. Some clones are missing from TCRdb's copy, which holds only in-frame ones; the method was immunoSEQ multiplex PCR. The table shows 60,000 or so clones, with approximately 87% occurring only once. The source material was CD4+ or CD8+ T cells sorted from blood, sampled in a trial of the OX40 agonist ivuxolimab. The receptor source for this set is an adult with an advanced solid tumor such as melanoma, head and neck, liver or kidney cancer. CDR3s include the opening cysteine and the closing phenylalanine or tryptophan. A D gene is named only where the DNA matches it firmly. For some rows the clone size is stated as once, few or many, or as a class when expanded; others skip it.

CASSLEELAGTLSYEQYF TGTGCCAGCAGCTTGGAAGAGTTAGCGGGGACCCTCTCCTACGAGCAGTACTTC TRBD2 - TRBJ2-7 TRBV5-6
CASSQVYRDRSYEQYF TGTGCCAGCAGCCAAGTTTACAGGGACAGGTCCTACGAGCAGTACTTC TRBD1 - TRBJ2-7 TRBV4-2
CATQPLAGTGELFF TGTGCCACCCAGCCCCTAGCGGGGACCGGGGAGCTGTTTTTT TRBD2 - TRBJ2-2 TRBV11-2
CASSLANTGELFF TGTGCCAGCAGCCTAGCCAACACCGGGGAGCTGTTTTTT - - TRBJ2-2 TRBV5-4
CASSLGGSRYEQYF TGTGCCAGCAGCTTAGGGGGCAGCCGCTACGAGCAGTACTTC - - TRBJ2-7 TRBV7-2
CASSQDQGQGWGNTIYF TGCGCCAGCAGCCAAGATCAGGGACAGGGCTGGGGGAACACCATATATTTT TRBD1 - TRBJ1-3 TRBV4-1
CASSARQVGTEAFF TGTGCCAGCAGCGCCCGACAGGTCGGGACTGAAGCTTTCTTT - - TRBJ1-1 TRBV9
CASIEGARDTEAFF TGTGCCAGTATCGAGGGGGCCAGGGACACTGAAGCTTTCTTT TRBD1 - TRBJ1-1 TRBV19
CASTPGGGSSYEQYF TGTGCCAGCACCCCTGGGGGAGGCAGTTCCTACGAGCAGTACTTC - - TRBJ2-7 TRBV7-2
CASKAADDYEQYF TGTGCCAGTAAGGCAGCGGATGACTACGAGCAGTACTTC - - TRBJ2-7 TRBV19
CASSATGTANYGYTF TGTGCCAGCAGCGCAACCGGGACAGCCAACTATGGCTACACCTTC TRBD1 - TRBJ1-2 TRBV7-2
CASSEHLQETQYF TGTGCCAGCAGTGAGCACTTACAAGAGACCCAGTACTTC - few TRBJ2-5 TRBV2
CASSFYRTYEQYF TGTGCCAGCAGCTTCTACAGGACCTACGAGCAGTACTTC - - TRBJ2-7 TRBV7-2
CASSSTGEGETQYF TGTGCCAGCAGTTCCACGGGGGAGGGGGAGACCCAGTACTTC TRBD2 - TRBJ2-5 TRBV7-9
CASSPGRGTYEQYF TGTGCCAGCAGCCCGGGGAGGGGAACGTACGAGCAGTACTTC TRBD2 - TRBJ2-7 TRBV11-3
CASSYTTGEDSPLHF TGTGCCAGCAGTTATACAACAGGGGAAGATTCACCCCTCCACTTT TRBD1 once TRBJ1-6 TRBV6-5
CAWSVRLQAGTGELFF TGTGCCTGGAGTGTACGGCTGCAGGCGGGCACCGGGGAGCTGTTTTTT - - TRBJ2-2 TRBV30
CSARDRTRAFF TGCAGTGCTAGAGATAGGACGCGGGCTTTCTTT - - TRBJ1-1 TRBV20-1
CASSLFAWRRTLSEQYF TGTGCCAGCAGTTTATTCGCCTGGCGGCGAACCCTATCCGAGCAGTACTTC - once TRBJ2-7 TRBV28
CAWSSYQETQYF TGTGCCTGGAGTAGCTACCAAGAGACCCAGTACTTC - once TRBJ2-5 TRBV30
CASSLAPGNQPQHF TGTGCCAGCAGCTTGGCCCCCGGCAATCAGCCCCAGCATTTT - few TRBJ1-5 TRBV5-5
CASSNDRGEPDTQYF TGTGCCAGCAGCAACGACAGGGGCGAGCCAGATACGCAGTATTTT TRBD1 - TRBJ2-3 TRBV7-9
CASSRTDSNQPQHF TGTGCCAGCAGTCGAACAGATAGCAATCAGCCCCAGCATTTT - few TRBJ1-5 TRBV6-5
CASSWGSQETQYF TGTGCCAGCAGCTGGGGCAGCCAAGAGACCCAGTACTTC - - TRBJ2-5 TRBV11-1
CASSRTVLTYEQYF TGTGCCAGCAGCCGGACAGTTCTGACCTACGAGCAGTACTTC - - TRBJ2-7 TRBV14
CASSSSGSFSYEQYF TGCGCCAGCAGCTCTAGCGGGAGCTTCTCCTACGAGCAGTACTTC TRBD2 - TRBJ2-7 TRBV5-1
CAWSLGQLNTEAFF TGTGCCTGGAGTTTAGGACAGTTGAACACTGAAGCTTTCTTT - - TRBJ1-1 TRBV30
CASSLEGSNQPQHF TGTGCCAGCAGCTTAGAAGGCTCCAATCAGCCCCAGCATTTT - once TRBJ1-5 TRBV7-4